This TCR beta chain was captured by sequencing in a study of early T cells in non-severe SARS-CoV-2 infection. Whole-study context: Bulk RNA isolated from unsorted whole blood underwent sequencing; chains were not paired. Study outcomes and limitations: The study's VDJdb matching favored anti-spike CD8 responses and missed private and CD4 specificities.

The CDR3 sequence is 14 residues long. CDR1 is KGHDR and CDR2 is SFDVKD in the germline V gene. V shed 0 bases and J shed 3 bases, with 7 bases lying between them. For this clonotype: The antigen remains unidentified.

Each cDNA molecule carried a unique molecular identifier. MiXCR, run by TCRdb on the 5' RACE reads, gives a single entry per CDR3 protein. The sample includes under 85,000 distinct CDR3 sequences, 12% of them seen just once. This TCR was recovered from an adult who was a healthcare worker with PCR-confirmed SARS-CoV-2 infection or an uninfected control (not recorded which). V and J are TRBV24-1 and TRBJ2-5; TRBD2 might be the D (6 bases). What was sequenced was whole blood. The CDR3 DNA reads TGTGCCACCAGTGATTTGGGAGGGGAAGAGACCCAGTACTTC. Translating it yields CATSDLGGEETQYF.